Sequencing of this T cell receptor (beta chain) was carried out in a study of cytomegalovirus exposure and HLA in healthy donors (dated by TCRdb to between 2016 and 2019). Background on the whole study: An earlier analysis of approximately 640 of the donors reported about 250 Gb of sequence data and 117 million unique TCR beta sequences from around 200 million T cells. An early release covering roughly 600 HLA-typed donors comprised 250 to 350 gigabases of sequencing data and around 86 million unique TCR sequences. Among the roughly 400 genotyped donors, approximately 76% belonged to the genetic ancestry cluster associated with self-reported Caucasian donors. The study was designed to test whether signatures of past pathogen exposure could be identified by cataloging public T cell receptors. Using immunosequencing, the study profiled T cell repertoires from some 670 subjects and related those repertoires to cytomegalovirus serostatus. Besides the first cohort of 500 to 700 subjects, a separate validation cohort made up of 120 different subjects was used. The study combined high-throughput TCR immunosequencing, statistical association of individual TCRs with disease status, and machine learning to predict cytomegalovirus infection status. A later analysis re-examined previously published TCR beta repertoires from hundreds of donors and added high-resolution HLA genotyping to investigate patterns of TCR occurrence. In the later analysis, no new phenotypic data were used to find candidate immune exposures; instead, reliance was placed on TCR beta sequences and their occurrence across donors. An earlier analysis of some 600 of the donors applied high-throughput TCR beta sequencing to assess whether each TCR beta V gene segment acted as functional or pseudogenic. Donor age, sex, ethnicity and CMV serostatus were collected together with the repertoire data. A later genetic analysis used genome-wide SNP genotypes for about 60% of the roughly 670 donors, treating that subset as a discovery cohort. Every repertoire in the discovery cohort had been generated on one and the same sequencing platform. Class I and class II HLA loci were covered by the typing at four-digit resolution. Typing coverage differed by locus: A, B, C, DRB1 and DQB1 were typed in about 620-640 donors, DQA1 in around 500, DPA1 in approximately 610, and DPB1 in 400 to 480. Because of strong linkage in the cohort, a handful of DR-DQ haplotypes were treated as single units for association and clustering. On average, 235,054 unique TCR beta nucleotide sequences were sequenced per donor among 300 to 500 genotyped donors of the cohort, with 15% to 20% of those sequences being non-productive. The full study reports these points: It was suggested by the authors that the approach could potentially be generalized to other disease states and immunological phenotypes. A later analysis reported that several top co-occurrence clusters appeared linked to parvovirus B19, influenza, CMV and Epstein-Barr virus. Immune exposure information for the cohort was limited to CMV serostatus. Most CMV-associated TCR beta chains appeared to be HLA-restricted in a later analysis, and the HLA associations seemed to be driven largely by CMV exposure. Compared with equally common non-associated chains, HLA-associated TCR beta chains in a later analysis were more clonally expanded and had lower generation probabilities. In a later analysis, TCR association rates were found to vary across HLA loci, with the most associated TCRs seen for DRB1 alleles and the fewest for HLA-C alleles. Specific HLA alleles were associated with 15,000 to 20,000 TCR beta sequences at a false discovery rate of 0.05 in a later analysis. A further reported finding was that TCR beta sequences accurately predicted the HLA-A and HLA-B alleles for most subjects in the first cohort. A group of highly shared sequence variants was considered likely to be a technical artifact of the sequencing pipeline. Because some donors lacked HLA typing at each locus, the association tests relied only on the typed subset. An earlier analysis of some 590 of the donors showed that most TCR beta V segments appeared in productive rearrangements either about 87% or about 30% of the time, which broadly matched IMGT annotations. The 87-base-pair reads could not distinguish some IMGT-functional V segments, including TRBV6-2 and TRBV6-3, so those segments were excluded. Most TCR sequences were observed very rarely across donors, whereas some public TCRs were present in many individuals. Strong co-occurrence of HLA alleles, especially DR and DQ, made assigning TCR associations to individual alleles difficult. The cohort was sequenced for TCR beta chains only, and without alpha or paired-chain data the features that could be detected were limited. In the study, approximately 150 TCR beta chains were listed as associated with cytomegalovirus. Sequencing depth was assumed to be roughly uniform across donors in the presence/absence analyses, though that assumption may not hold. A later genetic analysis associated a missense DCLRE1C variant with V-gene and J-gene trimming of TCR beta chains, and an independent cohort replicated the association. Linkage disequilibrium might explain the correlated functional status among segregating V segments, but an unknown experimental factor could not be excluded. In vitro tests confirmed that a few of the cytomegalovirus-associated TCR beta chains recognize cytomegalovirus antigens. Compared with the roughly 700-donor mean, donors in an Asian-associated ancestry cluster had fewer N-insertions in productive TCRs, according to a later genetic analysis. The classifier was reported to diagnose cytomegalovirus status with high specificity and sensitivity in both the original cohort and the validation cohort. Because counts were too low, fewer than 20 rarely observed V segments, including chromosome 9 orphons, were excluded from the earlier analysis of roughly 580 of the donors.

In regard to this clone: Its antigen remains undetermined. No base quality values were provided; no much bigger clone lies one nucleotide off.

Trimming at the junction amounts to 7 bases on V and 4 bases on J, and the germline ends lie 16 bases apart. The CDR3 spans 15 residues, from the cysteine through the phenylalanine. The DNA shown is the 45-base CDR3, in frame from base 1. Reading the germline V gene gives CDR1 MDHEN and CDR2 SYDVKM. The cohort was made up of around 720 healthy bone marrow donors. At the time of sampling, every cohort member was nominally healthy, though immune exposures that went unrecorded were likely present. The donor tested CMV seronegative and was one of the 352 seronegative cohort members. Every donor gave a peripheral blood sample, and the peripheral blood mononuclear cells from that sample were used for TCR beta sequencing. Genomic DNA was extracted from the blood cell samples with the Qiagen DNeasy Blood Extraction Kit. Libraries came from the immunoSEQ multiplex PCR assay. A mixture of 60 forward primers for TCR Vbeta segments and 13 reverse primers for TCR Jbeta segments was used in the multiplex PCR. The CDR3 region of rearranged TCR beta genes was amplified from genomic DNA with a multiplex PCR assay. The Illumina HiSeq System was used to sequence the amplified TCR beta libraries as 87-base-pair reads. Per the source publication's procedure: In a later analysis, some 80 million unique TCR beta chains were counted across the approximately 640 repertoires, and about 10 million of these chains were shared by at least two donors. A nearest-neighbor algorithm error-corrected the raw reads and collapsed the reads into unique sequences, merging closely related sequences to remove PCR and sequencing errors. Alignment of CDR3 sequences to IMGT reference sequences was used to assign V, D and J gene segments. For a sequence to be retained, at least a six-nucleotide match to both a V gene segment and a J gene segment was required. Rearrangements were classified as productive when the CDR3 lacked stop codons and remained in frame with V and J, and all other rearrangements were classified as non-productive. CDR3 was defined by IMGT convention, running from the second conserved V-encoded cysteine to the conserved J-encoded phenylalanine. The earlier analysis of 587 of the donors excluded any sequence lacking an unambiguous match to a single V gene segment. An earlier analysis of a few hundred of the donors called V segments functional above 56.7% productive rearrangements and segregating when the between-donor standard deviation exceeded 5%. A statistical classification framework was built to diagnose cytomegalovirus status from the catalog of TCR beta chain sequences. In a later analysis, V and J genes were assigned by comparing TCR nucleotide sequences against IMGT/GENE-DB human TR gene sequences. In a later analysis, CDR3 sequences and most-parsimonious VDJ recombination scenarios were assigned using the TCRdist pipeline. In a later analysis, every TCR beta chain was defined by the combination of its CDR3 amino acid sequence and its V-gene family, and reads without a unique V-gene family were dropped. To address suspected cross-contamination and a sequencing artifact, a later analysis removed under 600 highly shared, low-generation-probability nucleotide sequences. For each public chain, a later analysis derived a clonal expansion index from normalized ranks of inferred template counts within each repertoire. In a later analysis, generation probabilities were computed with a VDJ recombination model fitted to out-of-frame rearrangements, and the resulting probabilities were checked against IGoR. A later analysis scored TCR-TCR, TCR-HLA and TCR-CMV co-occurrence with hypergeometric tests, applying a repertoire-size bias correction to TCR pairs. To estimate false discovery rates, a later analysis permuted the HLA or CMV assignments 20 times. In a later analysis, co-occurring TCRs were grouped using DBSCAN, with TCRdist sequence similarity added in when clustering inside HLA-allele-positive subsets. For co-occurrence clustering, repertoires with fewer than 30,000 or more than 120,000 public chains were excluded, along with about five repertoires with anomalous nucleotide sharing. TCRdb provides this immuneACCESS table in a form limited to in-frame rearrangements. Some clones are lacking; in checked studies, under half of them reflect an unresolved V gene, and why the rest are absent is not known. Clonal size and the V and J genes are those of that table, whereas D and trimming came from the DNA. The sample yields roughly 150,000 clones; 70% to 90% were counted once. The ten most abundant clones make up about 2.4% of the sample.

This TCR derives from a woman aged 18-29 years in good health and CMV-seronegative. The sequenced material came from PBMCs. Rearrangement joined TRBV28 to TRBJ1-4; the D segment cannot be called with confidence. The CDR3: CASIDIGRINEKLFF. The nucleotide sequence reads as follows: TGTGCCAGCATCGATATAGGGAGGATTAATGAAAAACTGTTTTTT. The CDR3 plus the reference TRBV28 and TRBJ1-4 genes for the other parts give the full variable domain: DVKVTQSSRYLVKRTGEKVFLECVQDMDHENMFWYRQDPGLGLRLIYFSYDVKMKEKGDIPEGYSVSREKKERFSLILESASTNQTSMYLCASIDIGRINEKLFFGSGTQLSVL.